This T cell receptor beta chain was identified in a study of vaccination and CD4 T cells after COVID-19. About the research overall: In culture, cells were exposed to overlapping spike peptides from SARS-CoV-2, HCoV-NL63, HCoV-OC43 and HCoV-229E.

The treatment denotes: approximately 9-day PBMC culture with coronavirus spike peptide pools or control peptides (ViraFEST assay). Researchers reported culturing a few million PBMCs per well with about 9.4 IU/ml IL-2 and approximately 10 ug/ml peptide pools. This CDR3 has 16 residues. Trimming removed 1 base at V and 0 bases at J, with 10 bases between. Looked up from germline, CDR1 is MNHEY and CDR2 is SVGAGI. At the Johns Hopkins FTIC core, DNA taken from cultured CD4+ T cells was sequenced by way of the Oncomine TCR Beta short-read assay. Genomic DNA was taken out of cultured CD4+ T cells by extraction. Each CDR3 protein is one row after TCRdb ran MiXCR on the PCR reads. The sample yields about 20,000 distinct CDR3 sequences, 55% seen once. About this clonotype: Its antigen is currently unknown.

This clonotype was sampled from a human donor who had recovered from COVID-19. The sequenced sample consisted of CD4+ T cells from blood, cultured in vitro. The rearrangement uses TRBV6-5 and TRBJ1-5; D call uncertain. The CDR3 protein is CASSYFPANSNQPQHF. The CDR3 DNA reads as TGTGCCAGCAGTTACTTTCCGGCGAATAGCAATCAGCCCCAGCATTTT.